These 2 T cell receptor beta chains were all obtained from the same sample, sequenced in a study of T cells in tuberculosis. The method was immunoSEQ multiplex PCR; TCRdb's version includes in-frame clones alone and lacks a portion of them. The sample yields some 30,000 clones, approximately 94% seen once. The specimen sequenced was PBMCs. The receptors shown here come from a donor aged 10-29 years with latent tuberculosis or without tuberculosis infection.

On this clone: One junction end disagrees with the germline gene, perhaps due to a read error. The chain carries TRBV18 and TRBJ2-7, with a tentative D call TRBD1 (8 bases). The CDR3 runs to 16 residues. In germline, CDR1 is KGHSH, CDR2 LQKENI. The CDR3 here is CASSPPTGDLRLAPLF. The CDR3 nucleotides read TGTGCCAGCTCCCCTCCGACAGGGGATCTGCGACTAGCCCCTCTCTTC.

This rearrangement joins TRBV27 to TRBJ2-1; 7 bases align to TRBD2. V trimming: 5 bases; J trimming: 6 bases; junction bases outside the gene matches: 7. Germline V gene sequence: CDR1 MNHEY, CDR2 SMNVEV (reference sequence). This CDR3 has 14 amino acids. CDR3 sequence (DNA): TGTGCCAGCAGTCCTAATGGGAGGGGCAATGAGCAGTTCTTC. This translates into CASSPNGRGNEQFF.